This T cell receptor beta chain is drawn from a study of Ad26.COV2.S vaccination and SARS-CoV-2 variants. Overall study context: Ad26.COV2.S arm of COV1001 included the donor.

Repertoires were generated with immunoSEQ multiplex PCR, while TCRdb's copy carries only in-frame clones and drops some. Among approximately 460,000 clones listed, about nine tenths were seen once. Treatment defined: 15 to 20 received Ad26.COV2.S at low or high dose, single or two shots; 5 received placebo; per-sample allocation not given. Sampling was done on day 63 after the first vaccine or placebo injection. The donor's status was that of an adult aged 18-55 years in Boston. An Ad26 vector expressing Wuhan-strain SARS-CoV-2 spike constituted the vaccine. This CDR3 is built from 12 residues. Germline-derived CDR1 and CDR2 are SGDLS and YYNGEE. Trimming pared 1 base from V and 5 bases from J, leaving 5 bases between. The study's findings and limits: Reportedly, after vaccination the spike-specific CD8+ and CD4+ T cell responses displayed substantial breadth.

To note about this clone: Its target is unknown.

The sequence was collected from a person aged 18 to 65 who received the Ad26.COV2.S COVID-19 vaccine or a placebo. The specimen was peripheral blood, collected in a trial of Ad26.COV2.S vaccine versus placebo. This chain joins TRBV9 and TRBJ2-3; tentative D call: TRBD1 (5 bases). The CDR3 protein is CASSVRGDTQYF. Written as DNA, the CDR3 is TGTGCCAGCAGCGTAAGGGGAGATACGCAGTATTTT.